Listed below are T cell receptor beta chains from one sample, sequenced in a study of blood T cell repertoires in COVID-19. Libraries were prepared by immunoSEQ multiplex PCR; TCRdb keeps only in-frame clonotypes and omits some of them. The table lists 300,000 to 350,000 clones, 75% to 95% of them singletons. Sequences were obtained from peripheral blood. The receptors come from a woman in her twenties or thirties with COVID-19, enrolled during active disease. Each CDR3 is given without its conserved first and last residue. Fields, in order: V gene, CDR3 protein.

>TRBV3-1/TRBV3-2
ASSPQTGTVGNTIY
>TRBV5-1
ASSPGGTGTSEAF
>TRBV27
ASSFPSTGGTDTQY
>TRBV19
ASSTLAGGSGTQY
>TRBV28
ASRPAAPGLLSYEQY
>TRBV18
ASAQLPDSGANVLT
>TRBV4-1
ASSRGLSSVDEQF
>TRBV20-1
SARSYEQY
>TRBV4-1
ASSIRTGGKLF
>TRBV7-2
ASSLGTFSYNEQF
>TRBV10-3
AISKTGTKTTGTEAF
>TRBV3-1/TRBV3-2
ASSSGYEQY
>TRBV11-2
ASSTPTTGLREQY
>TRBV27
ASRPGTATNYGYT
>TRBV19
ASGSSGTSGPRRLNEQF
>TRBV13
ASSLRYRAGDTQY
>TRBV19
ASNTGMNTEAF
>TRBV4-2
ASSQASGSGANVLT
>TRBV5-1
ASSTRTGPGEQY
>TRBV7-9
ASSPRGGGYTDTQY
>TRBV11-1
ASSPGPTGELF
>TRBV6-1
ASSDRTNSPLH
>TRBV10-3
AISPGLAGGGMGSQY
>TRBV2
ASSDPQADGTQY
>TRBV5-6
ASSSGGPAGHGYT
>TRBV28
ASSLPARPKAF
>TRBV4-3
ASSQAGGINSPLH
>TRBV2
AVPRDSTEAF
>TRBV6-4
ASSDRTSGRGLNEQF
>TRBV6-2/TRBV6-3
ASRPTGQPQETQY
>TRBV7-3
ASSLQGMNTEAF
>TRBV2
ASARDRGLGQPQH
>TRBV7-2
ASSYPGLALYNEQF